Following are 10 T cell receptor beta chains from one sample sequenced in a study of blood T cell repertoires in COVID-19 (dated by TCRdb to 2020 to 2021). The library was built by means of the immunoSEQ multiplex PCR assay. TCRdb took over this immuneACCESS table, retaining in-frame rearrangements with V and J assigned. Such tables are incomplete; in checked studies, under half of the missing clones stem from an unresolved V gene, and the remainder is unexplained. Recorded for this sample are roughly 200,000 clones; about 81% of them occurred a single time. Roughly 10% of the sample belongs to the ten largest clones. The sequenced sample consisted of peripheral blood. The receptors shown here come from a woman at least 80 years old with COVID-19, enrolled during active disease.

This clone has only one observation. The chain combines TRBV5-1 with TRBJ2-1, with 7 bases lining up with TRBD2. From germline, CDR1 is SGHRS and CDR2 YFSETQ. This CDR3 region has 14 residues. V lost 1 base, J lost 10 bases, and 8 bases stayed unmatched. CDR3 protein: CASSLMGLRPEQFF. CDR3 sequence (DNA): TGCGCCAGCAGCTTGATGGGACTACGCCCAGAGCAGTTCTTC.

CDR3 DNA: TGCGCCAGCAGCTTGGAGGCCAGGGGAGCGACAGATACGCAGTATTTT. This gives the protein CASSLEARGATDTQYF. The J gene is TRBJ2-3, the V gene TRBV5-1; tentative D call: TRBD1 (6 bases). The V and J ends lost 0 bases and 3 bases respectively, with 14 bases between them. Germline CDR1 reads SGHRS; CDR2 reads YFSETQ. CDR3 length equals 16 residues.

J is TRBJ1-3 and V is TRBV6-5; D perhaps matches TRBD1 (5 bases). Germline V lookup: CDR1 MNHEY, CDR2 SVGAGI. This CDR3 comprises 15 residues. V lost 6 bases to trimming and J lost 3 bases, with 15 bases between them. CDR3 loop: CASSDLRDFGNTIYF. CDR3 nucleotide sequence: TGTGCCAGCAGCGACCTAAGGGACTTTGGAAACACCATATATTTT.

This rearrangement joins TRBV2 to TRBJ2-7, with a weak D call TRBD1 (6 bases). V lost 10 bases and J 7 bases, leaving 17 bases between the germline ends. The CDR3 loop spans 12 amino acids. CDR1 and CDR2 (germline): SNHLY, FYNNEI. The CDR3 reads CAKRGSSGEQYF. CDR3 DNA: TGTGCCAAAAGGGGGAGCTCGGGGGAGCAGTACTTC.

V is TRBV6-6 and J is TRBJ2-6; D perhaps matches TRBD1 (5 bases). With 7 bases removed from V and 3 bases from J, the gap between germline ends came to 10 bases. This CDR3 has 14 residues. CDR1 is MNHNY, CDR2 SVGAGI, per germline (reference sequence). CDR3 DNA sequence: TGTGCCAGCACCAGGGTTGGTGGGGCCAACGTCCTGACTTTC. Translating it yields CASTRVGGANVLTF.

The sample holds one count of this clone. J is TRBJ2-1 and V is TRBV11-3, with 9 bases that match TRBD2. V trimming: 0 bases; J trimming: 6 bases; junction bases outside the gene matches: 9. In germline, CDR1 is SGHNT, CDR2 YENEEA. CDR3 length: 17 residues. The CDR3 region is CASSLEGPGLAGNEQFF. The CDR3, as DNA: TGTGCCAGCAGCTTAGAGGGTCCGGGACTAGCAGGCAATGAGCAGTTCTTC.

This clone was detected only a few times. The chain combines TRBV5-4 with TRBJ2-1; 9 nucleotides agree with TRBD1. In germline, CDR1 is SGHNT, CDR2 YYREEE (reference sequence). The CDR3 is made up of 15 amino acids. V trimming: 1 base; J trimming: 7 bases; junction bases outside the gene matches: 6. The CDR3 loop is CASSLFRDRANEQFF. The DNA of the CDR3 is TGTGCCAGCAGCTTGTTCCGGGACAGGGCGAATGAGCAGTTCTTC.

The CDR3 DNA reads TGTGCCAGCTCACCGATTAAGGAGGGGTACTCTGGAAACACCATATATTTT. Its translation is CASSPIKEGYSGNTIYF. The chain links TRBV18 to TRBJ1-3, with D perhaps TRBD1 (5 bases). Between the trimmed V and J ends, which lost 3 bases and 0 bases, there was a span of 15 bases. CDR3 length: 17 residues. CDR1 and CDR2 (germline): KGHSH, LQKENI.

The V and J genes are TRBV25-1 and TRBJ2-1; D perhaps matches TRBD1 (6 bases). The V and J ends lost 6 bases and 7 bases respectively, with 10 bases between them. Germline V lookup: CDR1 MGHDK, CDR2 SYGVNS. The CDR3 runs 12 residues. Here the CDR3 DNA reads TGTGCCAGCAGCCCGGACAGTAATGAGCAGTTCTTC. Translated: CASSPDSNEQFF.

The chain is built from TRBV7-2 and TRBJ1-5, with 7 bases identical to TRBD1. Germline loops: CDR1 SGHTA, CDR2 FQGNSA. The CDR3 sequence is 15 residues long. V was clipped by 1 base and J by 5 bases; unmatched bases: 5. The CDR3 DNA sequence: TGTGCCAGCAGCTTAGAGTCGACAGGGCATCAGCCCCAGCATTTT. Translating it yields CASSLESTGHQPQHF.